This T cell receptor beta chain was observed in a study of sequential checkpoint blockade in melanoma. Looking at the study overall: Patients were randomized 1:1 to nivolumab-then-ipilimumab or ipilimumab-then-nivolumab first-line. After both sequences, patients received maintenance nivolumab.

Measured with immunoSEQ multiplex PCR; TCRdb has only the in-frame clones, and not every one. This table holds fewer than 25,000 clones, around 85% found once. The treatment is: randomized to nivolumab then ipilimumab (arm A) or the reverse (arm B). None of the patients previously received DNA-damaging chemotherapy. Sorted cells were live CD3+CD8+, lacking CD19 and CD56, from PBMCs. V lost 4 bases and J lost 5; bases outside the gene matches: 4. Germline V gene data show CDR1 as SGDLS and CDR2 as YYNGEE. CDR3 size: 14 residues. This clone was seen a handful of times. This TCR derives from a human donor with melanoma. This sequence joins TRBV9 and TRBJ2-7; 12 bases are shared with TRBD1. Specimen: CD8+ T cells sorted from blood (inferred from file names), collected from a patient given nivolumab and ipilimumab in sequence. The CDR3 DNA sequence: TGTGCCAGCAGCCTCGGGACAGGGGGCGACGAGCAGTACTTC. Translated, it gives CASSLGTGGDEQYF.